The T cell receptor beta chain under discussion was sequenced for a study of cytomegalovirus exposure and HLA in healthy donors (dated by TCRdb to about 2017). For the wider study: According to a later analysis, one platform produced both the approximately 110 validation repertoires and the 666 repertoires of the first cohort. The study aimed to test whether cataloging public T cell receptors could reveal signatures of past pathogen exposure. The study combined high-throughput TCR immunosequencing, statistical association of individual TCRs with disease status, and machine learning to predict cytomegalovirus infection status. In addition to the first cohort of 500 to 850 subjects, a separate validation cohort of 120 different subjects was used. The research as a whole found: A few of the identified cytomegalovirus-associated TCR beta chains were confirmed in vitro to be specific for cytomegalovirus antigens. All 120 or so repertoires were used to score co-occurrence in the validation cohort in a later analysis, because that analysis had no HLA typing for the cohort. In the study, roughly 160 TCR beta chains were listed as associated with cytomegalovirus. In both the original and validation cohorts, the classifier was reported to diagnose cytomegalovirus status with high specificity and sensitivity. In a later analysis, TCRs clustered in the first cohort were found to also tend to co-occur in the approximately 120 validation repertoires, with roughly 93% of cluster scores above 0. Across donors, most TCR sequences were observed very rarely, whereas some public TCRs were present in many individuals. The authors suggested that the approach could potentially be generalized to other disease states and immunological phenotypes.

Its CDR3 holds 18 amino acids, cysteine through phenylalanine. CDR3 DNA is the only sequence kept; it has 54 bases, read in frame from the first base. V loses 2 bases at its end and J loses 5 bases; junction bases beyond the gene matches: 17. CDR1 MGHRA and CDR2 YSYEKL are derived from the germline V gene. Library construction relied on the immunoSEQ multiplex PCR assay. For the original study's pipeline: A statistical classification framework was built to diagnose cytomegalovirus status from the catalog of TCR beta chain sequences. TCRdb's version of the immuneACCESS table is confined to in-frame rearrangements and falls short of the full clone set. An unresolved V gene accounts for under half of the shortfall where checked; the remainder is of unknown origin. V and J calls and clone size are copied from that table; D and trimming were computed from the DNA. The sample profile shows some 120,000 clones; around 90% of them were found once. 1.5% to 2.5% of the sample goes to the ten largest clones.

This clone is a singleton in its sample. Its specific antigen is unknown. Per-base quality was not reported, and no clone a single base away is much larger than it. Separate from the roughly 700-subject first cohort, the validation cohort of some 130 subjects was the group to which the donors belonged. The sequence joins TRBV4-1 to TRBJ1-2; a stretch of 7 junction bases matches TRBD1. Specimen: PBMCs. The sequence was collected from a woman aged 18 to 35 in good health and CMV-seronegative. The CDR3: CASSQLISGQRQGYGYTF. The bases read TGCGCCAGCAGCCAATTAATATCGGGACAGCGGCAAGGGTATGGCTACACCTTC.